This entry lists 18 T cell receptor beta chains sequenced from one sample in a study of blood T cell repertoires in COVID-19. Here immunoSEQ multiplex PCR was the method, and the copy in TCRdb shows in-frame clones only, minus some. The table lists roughly 330,000 clones, more than 75% of them singletons, with roughly 5.3% in the top ten. What was sequenced was PBMCs or T cells enriched from blood (not recorded which). The receptors shown here come from a woman in her thirties who had recovered from COVID-19.

CDR3 DNA: TGTGCCAGCAGCCCCGACAGAAATTCACCCCTCCACTTT. Its translation: CASSPDRNSPLHF. The chain couples TRBV5-4 to TRBJ1-6; a possible D gene is TRBD1 (5 bases). Germline V gene sequence: CDR1 SGHNT, CDR2 YYREEE (reference sequence). V gave up 4 bases and J gave up 7 bases, with 9 bases separating them. CDR3 length: 13 residues.

This clone appeared once. This chain joins TRBV18 and TRBJ2-2, with a possible D match to TRBD1 (5 bases). V was shortened by 1 base and J by 4 bases, with 10 bases between the two germline ends. CDR1 KGHSH and CDR2 LQKENI come from the germline V gene. The CDR3 totals 15 residues. The CDR3 here is CASSPRRVGTGELFF. CDR3 DNA sequence: TGTGCCAGCTCACCACGCAGGGTGGGCACCGGGGAGCTGTTTTTT.

The V and J genes are TRBV6-5 and TRBJ1-2, with 9 bases fitting TRBD1. V was clipped by 6 bases and J by 5 bases; unmatched bases: 7. The CDR3 has 14 amino acids. Per germline, CDR1 MNHEY and CDR2 SVGAGI. CDR3 sequence: CASRDGQGTYGYTF. The CDR3 region has the DNA TGTGCCAGCAGAGATGGACAGGGGACATATGGCTACACCTTC.

J is TRBJ1-2 and V is TRBV5-1, with 8 bases identical to TRBD1. The V segment lost 4 bases and the J segment 8 bases; nucleotides outside the gene matches: 7. This CDR3 region has 13 residues. CDR1 and CDR2 from the germline V gene are SGHRS and YFSETQ. CDR3 in DNA: TGCGCCAGCAGCGCCGGACAGGGCGACGGCTACACCTTC. Translating gives CASSAGQGDGYTF.

The genes are TRBV19 and TRBJ1-3; possible D gene TRBD1, 5 bases. Trimming cost V 2 bases and J 0 bases, with 8 bases left between them. Germline CDR1 LNHDA, CDR2 SQIVND (reference sequence). This CDR3 comprises 15 residues. The chain's CDR3 is CASSISGDSGNTIYF. As DNA, the CDR3 is TGTGCCAGTAGTATATCGGGGGACTCTGGAAACACCATATATTTT.

The chain joins TRBV4-2 to TRBJ2-7; weak D call: TRBD2 (6 bases). Germline V CDR1 and CDR2: LGHNA, YNFKEQ. The CDR3 is 13 amino acids. The V end lost 3 bases, the J end lost 7 bases, and 13 bases lay between the germline ends. The DNA of the CDR3 is TGTGCCAGCAGCCACGAGGCGGGAAGAGAGCAGTACTTC. Translating gives CASSHEAGREQYF.

The chain has TRBV2 and TRBJ2-5; D possibly corresponds to TRBD1 (5 bases). CDR3 size: 15 residues. Germline CDR1 and CDR2: SNHLY and FYNNEI. V was clipped by 3 bases and J by 0 bases, with 11 bases between them. CDR3 nucleotide sequence: TGTGCCAGCAGTGACAGACGACAGAACCAAGAGACCCAGTACTTC. It codes for CASSDRRQNQETQYF.

The J gene is TRBJ2-7, the V gene TRBV9; the D gene is possibly TRBD1 (5 bases). V was clipped by 3 bases and J by 0 bases, with 13 bases between them. CDR3 length equals 15 residues. Germline CDR1 SGDLS, CDR2 YYNGEE. CDR3 loop: CASSGGDSTSYEQYF. The CDR3 DNA reads as TGTGCCAGCAGCGGGGGTGACAGCACCTCCTACGAGCAGTACTTC.

The chain couples TRBV4-1 to TRBJ1-5, with 8 bases aligning to TRBD1. The CDR3 is made up of 15 amino acids. The V segment lost 2 bases and the J segment 2 bases; nucleotides outside the gene matches: 2. The V gene's germline CDR1 is MGHRA and CDR2 YSYEKL. CDR3 sequence (DNA): TGCGCCAGCAGCCAATTGGACAGGGGCAATCAGCCCCAGCATTTT. Its protein product is CASSQLDRGNQPQHF.

The V and J genes are TRBV14 and TRBJ2-3; D gene ambiguous. CDR3 size: 11 residues. V was pared by 1 base and J by 8 bases, with 4 bases between. In germline, CDR1 is SGHDN, CDR2 FVKESK. CDR3: CASSQGGTQYF. In nucleotides, the CDR3 is TGTGCCAGCAGCCAAGGAGGTACGCAGTATTTT.

This clone was picked up a small number of times. The V gene is TRBV7-2, the J gene TRBJ1-6; TRBD1 might be the D (5 bases). The CDR3 loop spans 16 amino acids. Looked up from germline, CDR1 is SGHTA and CDR2 is FQGNSA. The V end lost 4 bases, the J end lost 7 bases, and 17 bases lay between the germline ends. The CDR3 here is CASSSLYNPGNSPLHF. The CDR3 DNA reads TGTGCCAGCAGCTCACTTTATAACCCAGGGAATTCACCCCTCCACTTT.

The chain joins TRBV14 to TRBJ2-3, with 7 bases aligning to TRBD2. In germline, CDR1 is SGHDN, CDR2 FVKESK. J lost 3 bases, V lost 4 bases, and 10 bases had no gene match. The CDR3 spans 16 residues. CDR3 in amino acids: CASSPRRTSRTDTQYF. CDR3 coding DNA: TGTGCCAGCAGCCCACGGAGGACTAGTCGGACAGATACGCAGTATTTT.

This chain joins TRBV18 and TRBJ2-3; 8 bases are a match to TRBD1. CDR3 length: 15 residues. Per germline, CDR1 KGHSH and CDR2 LQKENI. Trimming took 2 bases from V and 2 from J; bases not matched to a gene: 3. In DNA, the CDR3 is TGTGCCAGCTCACCAGGCCAGGGGGCCACAGATACGCAGTATTTT. As protein: CASSPGQGATDTQYF.

The chain has TRBV19 and TRBJ1-5; no firm D call. The V gene lost 5 bases and the J gene lost 6 bases, with 14 bases spanning the gap. This CDR3 region has 14 residues. Per the germline V gene, CDR1 is LNHDA and CDR2 is SQIVND (reference sequence). CDR3 DNA sequence: TGTGCCAGTAGTCAAGACCGGGCGGGTCAGCCCCAGCATTTT. Translation gives CASSQDRAGQPQHF.

This chain uses TRBV4-1 with TRBJ1-2; D may be TRBD1 (6 bases). V dropped 4 bases and J dropped 1 base, with 16 bases sitting between them. This CDR3 region has 16 residues. Germline CDR1 and CDR2: MGHRA and YSYEKL. DNA of the CDR3: TGCGCCAGCAGCCGGCACTTGGACAGTAATAACTATGGCTACACCTTC. Translation: CASSRHLDSNNYGYTF.

The chain carries TRBV7-2 and TRBJ1-2, with D possibly matching TRBD1 (6 bases). The CDR3 consists of 15 residues. Germline CDR1 and CDR2: SGHTA and FQGNSA. Trimming took off 2 bases at V and 4 bases at J, with 14 bases between the two ends. This chain's CDR3 is CASSLYSGEGYGYTF. As DNA, the CDR3 is TGTGCCAGCAGCTTATACTCAGGGGAGGGCTATGGCTACACCTTC.

The V gene is TRBV2, the J gene TRBJ1-3; 7 bases agree with TRBD1. Germline V gives CDR1 SNHLY, CDR2 FYNNEI. CDR3 length equals 15 residues. Losses at the gene ends were 4 bases for V and 2 bases for J; bases not matched to a gene: 5. CDR3 DNA sequence: TGTGCCAGCAGTGTGGGAACAGGGGCTGGAAACACCATATATTTT. It yields the protein CASSVGTGAGNTIYF.

This rearrangement joins TRBV30 to TRBJ2-7, with a possible D match to TRBD2 (5 bases). Germline CDR1 is GTSNPN and CDR2 is SVGIG (reference sequence). The CDR3 totals 15 residues. Trimming removed 0 bases from V and 0 bases from J, with 12 bases in between. In nucleotides, the CDR3 is TGTGCCTGGAGTGTCGGGTCGGGAATCTCCTACGAGCAGTACTTC. Protein sequence: CAWSVGSGISYEQYF. Using reference TRBV30 and TRBJ2-7 for the parts outside the CDR3, the full variable domain is SQTIHQWPATLVQPVGSPLSLECTVEGTSNPNLYWYRQAAGRGLQLLFYSVGIGQISSEVPQNLSASRPQDRQFILSSKKLLLSDSGFYLCAWSVGSGISYEQYFGPGTRLTVT.